These 28 T cell receptor beta chains were all obtained from the same sample, sequenced in a study of T cell responses to AZD1222 COVID-19 vaccine. The assay was immunoSEQ multiplex PCR, and TCRdb's table has in-frame clones only and misses some. The table lists about 99,000 clones, roughly 89% of them singletons. The sequencing here drew on peripheral blood, taken on day 0 of AZD1222 vaccination. These receptor sequences come from an adult in good health.

The chain is built from TRBV20-1 and TRBJ2-3; TRBD2 might be the D (7 bases). Germline V CDR1 and CDR2: DFQATT, SNEGSKA (reference sequence). Trimming removed 3 bases at V and 0 bases at J, with 13 bases between. CDR3 size: 15 residues. The chain's CDR3 is CSASPGGSSTDTQYF. CDR3 DNA: TGCAGTGCTAGTCCGGGGGGCTCTAGCACAGATACGCAGTATTTT.

The chain employs TRBV18 and TRBJ1-6; D might be TRBD1 (6 bases). This CDR3 has 15 residues. Trimming pared 4 bases from V and 10 bases from J, leaving 17 bases between. Germline V CDR1 and CDR2: KGHSH, LQKENI. The DNA of the CDR3 is TGTGCCAGCTCACGGGACATCTCCCCCAGGTCACCCCTCCACTTT. Translation gives CASSRDISPRSPLHF.

The chain links TRBV7-8 to TRBJ2-7; 15 nucleotides agree with TRBD2. Germline CDR1 and CDR2: SGHVS and FQNEAQ. V shed 6 bases, J shed 7 bases, and the junction held 7 bases outside the gene matches. The CDR3 has 15 amino acids. Here the CDR3 reads CASRGLAGGPGEQYF. The CDR3 DNA is TGTGCCAGCAGAGGACTAGCGGGAGGGCCCGGTGAGCAGTACTTC.

The V gene is TRBV11-2, the J gene TRBJ1-5; 9 bases match TRBD1. The V segment lost 5 bases and the J segment 3 bases; nucleotides outside the gene matches: 5. The CDR3 length is 15 residues. Germline V CDR1 and CDR2: SGHAT, FQNNGV. The CDR3 coding sequence is TGTGCCAGCAGCAAGACAGGGGGTGCCAATCAGCCCCAGCATTTT. Translation: CASSKTGGANQPQHF.

V gene TRBV18 combines with J gene TRBJ1-2; no definite D call. Germline-derived CDR1 and CDR2 are KGHSH and LQKENI. The length of the CDR3 is 14 residues. V was clipped by 3 bases and J by 10 bases, with 18 bases between them. CDR3 region: CASSPSALQGDYTF. CDR3 coding DNA: TGTGCCAGCTCACCCAGCGCCTTACAAGGTGACTACACCTTC.

V gene TRBV5-1 combines with J gene TRBJ2-7; 8 bases are shared with TRBD1. Germline V gene lookup returns CDR1 SGHRS and CDR2 YFSETQ. Trimming cost V 3 bases and J 2 bases; bases outside gene matches: 4. The CDR3 has 14 amino acids. CDR3 nucleotide sequence: TGCGCCAGCAGCTCCGGGACAGGTCCCTACGAGCAGTACTTC. Its translation: CASSSGTGPYEQYF.

The V gene is TRBV5-5, the J gene TRBJ2-2; D is perhaps TRBD1 (5 bases). The germline gives CDR1 SGHKS, CDR2 YYEKEE (reference sequence). The CDR3 is 13 residues long. V shed 5 bases and J shed 5 bases, with 10 bases lying between them. The CDR3 sequence: CASRSGLTGELFF. CDR3 sequence (DNA): TGTGCCAGCAGATCAGGGTTAACCGGGGAGCTGTTTTTT.

The CDR3 region has the DNA TGTGCCAGCAGGCGACAGGGAGAATTGTCACCCCTCCACTTT. Translating gives CASRRQGELSPLHF. The rearrangement uses TRBV6-6 and TRBJ1-6; TRBD1 agrees at 7 bases. CDR1 is MNHNY, CDR2 SVGAGI, per germline (reference sequence). The ends lost 6 bases at V and 10 bases at J; junction bases unmatched: 9. The CDR3 is made up of 14 amino acids.

The genes are TRBV7-8 and TRBJ1-1, with D maybe TRBD1 (5 bases). Germline lookup yields CDR1 SGHVS and CDR2 FQNEAQ. The CDR3 totals 15 residues. Trimming took 3 bases from V and 0 from J, leaving 11 bases between them. The CDR3 bases are TGTGCCAGCAGCTTCCACGGGGACCTGAACACTGAAGCTTTCTTT. Translating gives CASSFHGDLNTEAFF.

This clone showed up just a few times. The rearrangement joins TRBV30 to TRBJ2-1; the D gene is possibly TRBD2 (6 bases). The CDR3 has 13 residues. Trimming left V 8 bases short and J 4 bases short, with 15 bases between. Germline CDR1 GTSNPN, CDR2 SVGIG (reference sequence). The CDR3 spells CAANTGTYNEQFF. The CDR3 DNA reads as TGTGCCGCTAATACCGGGACTTACAATGAGCAGTTCTTC. Combining the CDR3 with reference TRBV30 and TRBJ2-1 gives the whole variable domain SQTIHQWPATLVQPVGSPLSLECTVEGTSNPNLYWYRQAAGRGLQLLFYSVGIGQISSEVPQNLSASRPQDRQFILSSKKLLLSDSGFYLCAANTGTYNEQFFGPGTRLTVL.

V is TRBV6-5 and J is TRBJ2-7, with a possible D match to TRBD2 (5 bases). Trimming took 8 bases from V and 1 from J, leaving 12 bases between them. Per the germline V gene, CDR1 is MNHEY and CDR2 is SVGAGI. The CDR3 extends over 13 amino acids. The CDR3 coding sequence is TGTGCCAGCCGGTCCGGGATGTCCTACGAGCAGTACTTC. It encodes CASRSGMSYEQYF.

This chain joins TRBV7-2 and TRBJ2-7; D might be TRBD1 or TRBD2, each matching 5 bases. Trimming stripped 5 bases from V and 3 bases from J, with 14 bases between. CDR1 is SGHTA and CDR2 is FQGNSA in the germline V gene. The CDR3 is made up of 14 amino acids. DNA for the CDR3: TGTGCCAGCAGCCGGGACCGAGATCTCTACGAGCAGTACTTC. Translated, it gives CASSRDRDLYEQYF.

The chain couples TRBV28 to TRBJ2-7, with a weak D call TRBD1 (5 bases). Germline V gene sequence: CDR1 MDHEN, CDR2 SYDVKM. The V end was cut by 1 base, the J end by 1 base, with 11 bases between. The CDR3 sequence is 15 residues long. The CDR3 loop is CASSLSPGPSYEQYF. The CDR3 region has the DNA TGTGCCAGCAGTTTATCGCCAGGGCCGTCCTACGAGCAGTACTTC.

J is TRBJ1-1 and V is TRBV6-6; D not resolved. V lost 0 bases to trimming and J lost 11 bases, with 7 bases between them. This CDR3 contains 11 residues. Germline V gene data show CDR1 as MNHNY and CDR2 as SVGAGI (reference sequence). CDR3 in amino acids: CASSYSTEAFF. The CDR3 DNA reads TGTGCCAGCAGTTACTCGACGGAGGCTTTCTTT.

The V and J genes are TRBV27 and TRBJ1-2; TRBD1 agrees at 8 bases. The J segment lost 5 bases and the V segment lost 4 bases, leaving 9 bases of the junction unmatched. The CDR3 loop spans 15 amino acids. Germline CDR1 reads MNHEY; CDR2 reads SMNVEV (reference sequence). CDR3 region: CASSSGTGLGYGYTF. As DNA, the CDR3 is TGTGCCAGCAGTTCAGGGACAGGACTGGGGTATGGCTACACCTTC.

The chain combines TRBV7-3 with TRBJ2-1; 7 bases fit TRBD2. V shed 5 bases and J 4 bases; nucleotides not matched to a gene: 5. CDR3 length: 14 residues. In germline, CDR1 is SGHTA, CDR2 FQGTGA. The CDR3 loop reads CASSRSGAYNEQFF. The CDR3, as DNA: TGTGCCAGCAGCCGAAGCGGGGCTTACAATGAGCAGTTCTTC.

The V gene is TRBV6-5, the J gene TRBJ1-1; no reliable D call. Germline-derived CDR1 and CDR2 are MNHEY and SVGAGI. This CDR3 is 15 amino acids long. Trimming stripped 7 bases from V and 1 base from J, with 16 bases between. CDR3 nucleotides: TGTGCCAGCAAAGGTACAGACCTCCCGAACACTGAAGCTTTCTTT. It is translated as CASKGTDLPNTEAFF.

The chain combines TRBV25-1 with TRBJ1-3; 7 nucleotides agree with TRBD1. The length of the CDR3 is 16 residues. V dropped 2 bases and J dropped 0; count of bases not matched to a gene: 4. The germline CDR1 and CDR2 sequences are MGHDK and SYGVNS. CDR3 in DNA: TGTGCCAGCAGTGAACAGGGGGTCGGCTCTGGAAACACCATATATTTT. Its translation: CASSEQGVGSGNTIYF. The full variable domain, in which reference TRBV25-1 and TRBJ1-3 provide the parts outside the CDR3, is EADIYQTPRYLVIGTGKKITLECSQTMGHDKMYWYQQDPGMELHLIHYSYGVNSTEKGDLSSESTVSRIRTEHFPLTLESARPSHTSQYLCASSEQGVGSGNTIYFGEGSWLTVV.

This clone was seen only once. The chain employs TRBV5-4 and TRBJ2-7; D is perhaps TRBD1 (5 bases). CDR1 is SGHNT and CDR2 is YYREEE in the germline V gene (reference sequence). V gave up 0 bases and J gave up 3 bases, with 22 bases separating them. This CDR3 contains 18 residues. CDR3 nucleotide sequence: TGTGCCAGCAGCTTGGAGAGGTCAGGGTTTCAAGGTCACTACGAGCAGTACTTC. It is translated as CASSLERSGFQGHYEQYF.

This clone was seen a few times. The rearrangement joins TRBV18 to TRBJ2-7, with 7 bases matching TRBD2. This CDR3 is built from 12 residues. The ends lost 6 bases at V and 3 bases at J; junction bases unmatched: 2. Per germline, CDR1 KGHSH and CDR2 LQKENI. This CDR3 is CASSPGGYEQYF. The CDR3 DNA follows: TGTGCCAGCTCCCCGGGAGGCTACGAGCAGTACTTC.

The chain uses TRBV29-1 and TRBJ2-2; 8 bases map to TRBD1. The CDR3 spans 15 residues. CDR1 SQVTM and CDR2 ANQGSEA come from the germline V gene. Trimming took 6 bases from V and 0 from J; bases not matched to a gene: 6. The CDR3 here is CSVRLQGANTGELFF. The CDR3, as DNA: TGCAGCGTGCGACTACAGGGGGCGAACACCGGGGAGCTGTTTTTT.

The count of this clone is one. This chain uses TRBV2 with TRBJ2-1; D possibly corresponds to TRBD2 (6 bases). Trimming shortened V by 5 bases and J by 7 bases, and 9 bases separated the two germline ends. Germline V gives CDR1 SNHLY, CDR2 FYNNEI. The length of the CDR3 is 12 residues. The CDR3 spells CASSYGLNEQFF. The DNA for the CDR3 is TGTGCCAGCAGTTATGGACTAAATGAGCAGTTCTTC. Full variable domain (remainder filled in from reference TRBV2 and TRBJ2-1): EPEVTQTPSHQVTQMGQEVILRCVPISNHLYFYWYRQILGQKVEFLVSFYNNEISEKSEIFDDQFSVERPDGSNFTLKIRSTKLEDSAMYFCASSYGLNEQFFGPGTRLTVL.

The V and J genes are TRBV11-2 and TRBJ1-4; a possible D gene is TRBD1 (6 bases). V gave up 0 bases and J gave up 8 bases, with 13 bases separating them. Germline CDR1 and CDR2: SGHAT and FQNNGV. This CDR3 contains 15 residues. The CDR3 is CASSLEWGAREKLFF. The CDR3 nucleotides read TGTGCCAGCAGCTTAGAATGGGGGGCGCGAGAAAAACTGTTTTTT.

This chain joins TRBV5-1 and TRBJ2-5, with D hard to call. The CDR3 has 14 residues. V lost 1 base, J lost 4 bases, and 11 bases lay in between. Germline V gene lookup returns CDR1 SGHRS and CDR2 YFSETQ. CDR3 region: CASSLPDPLETQYF. CDR3 DNA sequence: TGCGCCAGCAGCTTGCCTGACCCGTTAGAGACCCAGTACTTC. Full variable domain (remainder filled in from reference TRBV5-1 and TRBJ2-5): KAGVTQTPRYLIKTRGQQVTLSCSPISGHRSVSWYQQTPGQGLQFLFEYFSETQRNKGNFPGRFSGRQFSNSRSEMNVSTLELGDSALYLCASSLPDPLETQYFGPGTRLLVL.

This clone was observed a single time. The rearrangement uses TRBV14 and TRBJ1-6, with D perhaps TRBD1 (6 bases). This CDR3 region has 15 residues. V shed 5 bases and J shed 6 bases, with 14 bases lying between them. Germline lookup yields CDR1 SGHDN and CDR2 FVKESK. CDR3 nucleotides: TGTGCCAGCAGCGTACAGGGAGATGGTAATTCACCCCTCCACTTT. Residues: CASSVQGDGNSPLHF.

The chain links TRBV28 to TRBJ2-7; D is possibly TRBD1 (5 bases). The length of the CDR3 is 13 residues. Germline loops: CDR1 MDHEN, CDR2 SYDVKM. V was shortened by 5 bases and J by 7 bases, with 15 bases between the two germline ends. CDR3: CASSPPQGREQYF. In DNA, the CDR3 is TGTGCCAGCAGTCCCCCGCAGGGCCGAGAGCAGTACTTC.

This clone was picked up one time. The chain uses TRBV20-1 and TRBJ2-7, with TRBD2 matching 9 bases. With V trimmed by 8 bases and J by 3 bases, 2 bases remained unmatched. Germline CDR1 DFQATT, CDR2 SNEGSKA (reference sequence). The CDR3 length is 11 residues. The CDR3 is CSFSGSYEQYF. The DNA of the CDR3 is TGCAGTTTTAGCGGGAGCTACGAGCAGTACTTC.

This chain joins TRBV7-9 and TRBJ1-6; D might be TRBD1 (5 bases). V lost 6 bases to trimming and J lost 7 bases, with 7 bases between them. This CDR3 is 12 amino acids long. Germline values: CDR1 SEHNR, CDR2 FQNEAQ (reference sequence). The CDR3 nucleotides read TGTGCCAGCAGTGACAGCAATTCACCCCTCCACTTT. Protein: CASSDSNSPLHF.